The source of this T cell receptor beta chain is a study of cytomegalovirus exposure and HLA in healthy donors. Study-wide points: Specific recognition of CMV antigens was confirmed in vitro for a few chains (all CMV-associated).

The data were produced by immunoSEQ multiplex PCR, yet TCRdb's version contains in-frame clones alone and is incomplete. The table has about 50,000 clones, approximately 92% seen once. To note about this clone: Its antigen is not identified.

Germline assignment: CDR1 MNHEY and CDR2 SMNVEV (reference sequence). This CDR3 region has 15 residues. V gave up 5 bases and J gave up 0 bases, with 14 bases separating them. Sequencing used PBMCs. The chain links TRBV27 to TRBJ2-7; tentatively, D is TRBD1 (6 bases). This sequence originates from a man between 18 and 35 years old in good health and CMV-seronegative. CDR3: CASSVTGKSSYEQYF. The CDR3 nucleotides are TGTGCCAGCAGTGTCACAGGGAAAAGCTCCTACGAGCAGTACTTC.